This TCR beta chain was captured in a study of CD8+CD57+ T cells in acquired aplastic anemia. Across the study: Sorted CD4+ and CD8+ cells yielded DNA averaging around 3 ug. Healthy donors gave approximately 10 million reads on average for CD4+ cells.

Profiling of TCR beta VDJ combinations and CDR3 sequences used genomic DNA as template. TCRdb passed the reads through MiXCR, listing each CDR3 protein once. The repertoire holds about 110,000 distinct CDR3 sequences, with around 50% as singletons. Points from the study as a whole: Both patients and controls carried the same twenty-nine CD8+ CDR3 sequences.

At least ten counts were recorded for this clonotype. Antigen specificity is unknown. V shed 0 bases and J shed 6 bases, with 13 bases lying between them. This CDR3 is built from 14 residues. Germline CDR1 SGHDT, CDR2 YYEEEE. The J gene is TRBJ2-7, the V gene TRBV5-6; perhaps TRBD1 as D (6 bases). The sequenced material came from sorted CD4+, CD8+, or CD8+CD57+ T cells (not recorded which) from PBMCs. This receptor was identified in a human donor in good health, serving as a control. CDR3 sequence reads: CASSLAPQGLEQYF. CDR3 in DNA: TGTGCCAGCAGCTTGGCCCCGCAGGGGCTCGAGCAGTACTTC.